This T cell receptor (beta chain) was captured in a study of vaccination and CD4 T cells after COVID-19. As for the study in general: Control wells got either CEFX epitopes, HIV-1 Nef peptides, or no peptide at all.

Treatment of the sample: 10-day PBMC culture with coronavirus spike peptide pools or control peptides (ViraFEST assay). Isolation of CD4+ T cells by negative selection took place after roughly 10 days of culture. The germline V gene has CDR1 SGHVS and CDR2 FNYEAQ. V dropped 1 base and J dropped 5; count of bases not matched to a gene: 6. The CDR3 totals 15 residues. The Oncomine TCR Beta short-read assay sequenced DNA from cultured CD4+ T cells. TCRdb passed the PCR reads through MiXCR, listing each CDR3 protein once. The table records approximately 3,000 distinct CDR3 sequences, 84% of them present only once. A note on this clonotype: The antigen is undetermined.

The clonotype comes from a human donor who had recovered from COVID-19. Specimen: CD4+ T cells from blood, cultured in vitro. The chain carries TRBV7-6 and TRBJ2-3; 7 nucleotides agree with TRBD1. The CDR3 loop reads CASSLGDSIQDTQYF. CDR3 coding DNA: TGTGCCAGCAGCTTAGGGGACAGCATCCAAGATACGCAGTATTTT.